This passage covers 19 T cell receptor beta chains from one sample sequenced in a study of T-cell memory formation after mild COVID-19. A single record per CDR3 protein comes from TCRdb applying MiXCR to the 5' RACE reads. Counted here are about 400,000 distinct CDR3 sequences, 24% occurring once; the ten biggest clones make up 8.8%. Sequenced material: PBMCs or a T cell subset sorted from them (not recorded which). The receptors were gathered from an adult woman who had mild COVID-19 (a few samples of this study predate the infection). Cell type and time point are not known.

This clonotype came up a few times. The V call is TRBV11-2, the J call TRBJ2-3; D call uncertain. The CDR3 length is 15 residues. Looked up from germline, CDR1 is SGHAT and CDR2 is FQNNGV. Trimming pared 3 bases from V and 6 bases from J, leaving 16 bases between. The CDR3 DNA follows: TGTGCCAGCAGCTTCGACAACCCCCCTTTGGATACGCAGTATTTT. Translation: CASSFDNPPLDTQYF.

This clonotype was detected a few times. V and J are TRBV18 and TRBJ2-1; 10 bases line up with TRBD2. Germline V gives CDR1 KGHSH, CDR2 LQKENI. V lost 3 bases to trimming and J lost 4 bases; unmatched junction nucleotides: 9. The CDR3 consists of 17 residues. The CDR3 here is CASSPRGLAGAYNEQFF. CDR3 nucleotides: TGTGCCAGCTCACCCCGTGGGCTAGCGGGGGCTTACAATGAGCAGTTCTTC.

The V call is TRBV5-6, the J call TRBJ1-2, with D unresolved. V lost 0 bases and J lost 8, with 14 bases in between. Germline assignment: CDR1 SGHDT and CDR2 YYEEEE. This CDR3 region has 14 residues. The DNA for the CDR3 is TGTGCCAGCAGCTTGGGGGCAGTCTATATAGGCTACACCTTC. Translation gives CASSLGAVYIGYTF.

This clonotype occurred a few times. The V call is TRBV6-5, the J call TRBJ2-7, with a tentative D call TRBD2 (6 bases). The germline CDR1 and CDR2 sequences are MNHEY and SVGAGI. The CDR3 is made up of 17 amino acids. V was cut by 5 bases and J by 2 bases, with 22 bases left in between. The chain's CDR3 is CASSRSATGTSTYEQYF. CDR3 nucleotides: TGTGCCAGCAGTCGATCCGCTACCGGGACTTCCACCTACGAGCAGTACTTC.

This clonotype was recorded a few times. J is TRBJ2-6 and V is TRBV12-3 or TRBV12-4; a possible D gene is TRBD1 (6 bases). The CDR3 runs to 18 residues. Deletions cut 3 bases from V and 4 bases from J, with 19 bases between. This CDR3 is CASSFWSNSGVGANVLTF. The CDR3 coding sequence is TGTGCCAGCAGTTTCTGGAGTAACTCAGGGGTCGGGGCCAACGTCCTGACTTTC.

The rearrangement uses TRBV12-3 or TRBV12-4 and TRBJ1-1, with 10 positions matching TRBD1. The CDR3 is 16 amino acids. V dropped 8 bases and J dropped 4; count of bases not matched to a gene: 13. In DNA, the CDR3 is TGTGCCAGCGGCGGACAGGGGGAAGTTTTAGGCACTGAAGCTTTCTTT. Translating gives CASGGQGEVLGTEAFF.

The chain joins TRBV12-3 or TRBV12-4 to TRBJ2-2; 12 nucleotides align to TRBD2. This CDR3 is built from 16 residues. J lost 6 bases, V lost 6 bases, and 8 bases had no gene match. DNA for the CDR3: TGTGCCAGCAGGCCCGGGGCTAGCGGGAGGGCCGGGGAGCTGTTTTTT. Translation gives CASRPGASGRAGELFF.

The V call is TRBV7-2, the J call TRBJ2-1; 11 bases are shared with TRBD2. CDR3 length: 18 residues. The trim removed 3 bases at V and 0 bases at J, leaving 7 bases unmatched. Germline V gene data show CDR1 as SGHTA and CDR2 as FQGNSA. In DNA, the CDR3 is TGTGCCAGCAGCTTGGCTTCTAGCGGGGGGACCTCCTACAATGAGCAGTTCTTC. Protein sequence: CASSLASSGGTSYNEQFF. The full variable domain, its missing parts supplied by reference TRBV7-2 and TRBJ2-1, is GAGVSQSPSNKVTEKGKDVELRCDPISGHTALYWYRQSLGQGLEFLIYFQGNSAPDKSGLPSDRFSAERTGGSVSTLTIQRTQQEDSAVYLCASSLASSGGTSYNEQFFGPGTRLTVL.

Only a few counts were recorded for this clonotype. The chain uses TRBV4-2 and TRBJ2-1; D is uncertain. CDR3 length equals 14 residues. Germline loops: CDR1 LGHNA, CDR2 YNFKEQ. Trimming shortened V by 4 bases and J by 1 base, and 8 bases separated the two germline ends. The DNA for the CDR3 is TGTGCCAGCAGCCCTAAGAAGTCCTACAATGAGCAGTTCTTC. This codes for CASSPKKSYNEQFF.

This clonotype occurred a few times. The CDR3 sequence: CASREGVFEDGYTF. The CDR3 DNA reads TGTGCCAGCAGGGAGGGGGTCTTCGAGGATGGCTACACCTTC. The chain has TRBV6-5 and TRBJ1-2; weak D call: TRBD1 (6 bases). Trimming stripped 6 bases from V and 6 bases from J, with 17 bases between. Germline V lookup: CDR1 MNHEY, CDR2 SVGAGI. The CDR3 is 14 amino acids.

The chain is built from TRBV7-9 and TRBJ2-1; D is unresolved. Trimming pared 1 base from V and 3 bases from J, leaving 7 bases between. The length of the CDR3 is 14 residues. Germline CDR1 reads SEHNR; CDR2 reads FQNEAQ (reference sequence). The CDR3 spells CASSLDTNYNEQFF. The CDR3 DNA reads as TGTGCCAGCAGCTTAGATACAAACTACAATGAGCAGTTCTTC.

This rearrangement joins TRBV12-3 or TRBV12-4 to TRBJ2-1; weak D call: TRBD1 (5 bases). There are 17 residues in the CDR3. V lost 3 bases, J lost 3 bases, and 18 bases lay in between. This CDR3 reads CASSFGPQGAVYNEQFF. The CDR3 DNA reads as TGTGCCAGCAGTTTCGGGCCCCAGGGCGCTGTCTACAATGAGCAGTTCTTC.

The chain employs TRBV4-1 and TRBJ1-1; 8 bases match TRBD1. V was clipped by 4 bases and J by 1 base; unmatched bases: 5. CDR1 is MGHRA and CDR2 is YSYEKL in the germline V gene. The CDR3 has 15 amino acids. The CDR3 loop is CASSPTGTGNTEAFF. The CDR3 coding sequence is TGCGCCAGCAGCCCAACCGGGACAGGGAACACTGAAGCTTTCTTT.

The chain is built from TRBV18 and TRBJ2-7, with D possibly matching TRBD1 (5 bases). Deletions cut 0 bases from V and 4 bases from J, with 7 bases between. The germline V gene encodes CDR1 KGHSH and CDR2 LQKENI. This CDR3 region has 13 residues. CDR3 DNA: TGTGCCAGCTCACCACCCCCAGGGTACGAGCAGTACTTC. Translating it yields CASSPPPGYEQYF.

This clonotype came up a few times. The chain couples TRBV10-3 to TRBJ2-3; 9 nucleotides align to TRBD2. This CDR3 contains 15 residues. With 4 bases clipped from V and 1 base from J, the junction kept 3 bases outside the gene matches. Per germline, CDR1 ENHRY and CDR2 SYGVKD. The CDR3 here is CAISARTSGTDTQYF. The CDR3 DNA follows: TGTGCCATCAGTGCCAGGACTAGCGGCACAGATACGCAGTATTTT.

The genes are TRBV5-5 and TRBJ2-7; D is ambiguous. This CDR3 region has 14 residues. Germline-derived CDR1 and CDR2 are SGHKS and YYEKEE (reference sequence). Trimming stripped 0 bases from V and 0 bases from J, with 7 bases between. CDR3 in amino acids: CASSLAWSSYEQYF. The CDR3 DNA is TGTGCCAGCAGCTTGGCTTGGAGCTCCTACGAGCAGTACTTC.

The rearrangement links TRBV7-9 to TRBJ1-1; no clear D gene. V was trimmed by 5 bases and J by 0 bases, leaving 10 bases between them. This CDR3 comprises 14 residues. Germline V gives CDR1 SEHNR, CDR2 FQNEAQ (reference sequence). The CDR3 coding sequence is TGTGCCAGCAGCGTCCGGGATATGAACACTGAAGCTTTCTTT. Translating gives CASSVRDMNTEAFF.

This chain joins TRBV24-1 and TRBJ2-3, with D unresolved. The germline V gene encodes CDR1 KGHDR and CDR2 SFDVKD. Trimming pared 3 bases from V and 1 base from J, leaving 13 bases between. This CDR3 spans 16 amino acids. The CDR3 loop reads CATSDSLTAGTDTQYF. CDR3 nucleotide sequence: TGTGCCACCAGTGATAGCCTGACGGCAGGCACAGATACGCAGTATTTT.

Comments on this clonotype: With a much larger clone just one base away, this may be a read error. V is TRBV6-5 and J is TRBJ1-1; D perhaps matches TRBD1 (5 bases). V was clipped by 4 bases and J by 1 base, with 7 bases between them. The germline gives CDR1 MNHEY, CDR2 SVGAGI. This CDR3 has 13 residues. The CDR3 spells CASSSTENTEAFF. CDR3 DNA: TGTGCCAGCAGTTCGACAGAGAACACTGAAGCTTTCTTT.